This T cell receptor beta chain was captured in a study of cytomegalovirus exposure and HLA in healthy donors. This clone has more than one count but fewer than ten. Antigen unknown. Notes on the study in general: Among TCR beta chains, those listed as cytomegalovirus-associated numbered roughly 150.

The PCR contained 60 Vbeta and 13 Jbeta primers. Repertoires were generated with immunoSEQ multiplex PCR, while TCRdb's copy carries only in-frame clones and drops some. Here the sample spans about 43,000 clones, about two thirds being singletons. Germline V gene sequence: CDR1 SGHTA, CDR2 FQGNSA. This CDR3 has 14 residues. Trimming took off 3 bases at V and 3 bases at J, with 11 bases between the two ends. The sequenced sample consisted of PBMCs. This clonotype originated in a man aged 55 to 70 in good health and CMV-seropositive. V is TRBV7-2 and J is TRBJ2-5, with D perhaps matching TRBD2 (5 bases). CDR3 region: CASSFVWEKETQYF. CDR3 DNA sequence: TGTGCCAGCAGCTTTGTGTGGGAGAAAGAGACCCAGTACTTC.